The sequence of this TCR beta chain was determined in a study of blood T cell repertoires in COVID-19 (dated by TCRdb to 2018 to 2020). About the investigation overall: The collaborator samples originated in the United States, Italy and Spain and spanned the acute and convalescent phases of COVID-19. The prospective study material was composed of cDNA or gDNA derived from T cells, B-cell-depleted T cells, or PBMCs. Deeply sampled blood TCRbeta repertoires from subjects exposed to, actively infected with, or recovered from COVID-19 were included in the dataset. The repertoires were released in a freely available public database intended as a resource for research on the immune response to SARS-CoV-2. The samples were drawn from the first 160 participants of the ongoing ImmuneRACE study and from some 1,300 subjects provided by 6 global collaborators. Sample metadata almost always included a de-identified subject ID, COVID-19 status, age in years and sex. Where HLA class I and class II types were available, the types were taken from metadata supplied by the sample provider, not from assay-based typing.

About this clone: Its antigen is still unknown. It has no much larger one-base neighbor in the sample; base qualities were not kept.

Collaborating institutions collected whole blood in K2EDTA tubes following their own protocols. For TCRbeta analysis, collaborators shipped samples in one of three forms: frozen whole blood, isolated PBMCs, or DNA extracted from either of those sample types. The CDR3 numbers 16 residues from cysteine through phenylalanine. Just CDR3 DNA is preserved here, 48 bases in frame from base 1. The germline V end is reduced by 4 bases and the J end by 2 bases; junction bases left unmatched: 7. The germline V gene encodes CDR1 KGHDR and CDR2 SFDVKD. TCRbeta CDR3 regions were amplified from genomic DNA by means of the immunoSEQ Assay, a bias-controlled multiplex PCR. Regarding the original processing steps: Nucleated cell counts per sample were estimated from amplification of reference gene primers within the assay. To quantify the absolute abundance of each unique TCRbeta CDR3 rearrangement, sequence reads were collapsed and filtered. For each sample, productive Simpson clonality was calculated as the square root of Simpson's diversity index over productive rearrangements. The immuneACCESS repertoire file appears here via TCRdb, limited to in-frame rearrangements. These files lack a portion of the clones; in checked studies, under half of the deficit traces to unresolved V genes, and the cause of the others is not known. V and J calls and clone size are copied from that table; D and trimming were computed from the DNA. The sample profile shows roughly 150,000 clones; around 82% of them were found once. Jointly, the top ten make up about a tenth of the sample.

Paper-wide results and their limitations: The quantity of clinical and demographic metadata differed by source and by participant and was supplied without curation.

The sequence was obtained from a man aged 70-80 years with active or convalescent COVID-19. Sample: peripheral blood. The chain couples TRBV24-1 to TRBJ1-2; 9 central bases correspond to TRBD1. The CDR3 region: CATSEGGTGPNYGYTF. The DNA sequence reads TGTGCCACCAGTGAGGGCGGGACAGGGCCGAACTATGGCTACACCTTC.